This T cell receptor beta chain appears in the sequencing data of a study of identical twins. TCRdb re-called the 5' RACE reads with MiXCR, one entry per CDR3 protein. Here the sample spans 500,000 to 550,000 distinct CDR3 sequences, approximately 20% being singletons. This clonotype was detected only a few times. Its antigen is as yet unknown. Regarding the study as a whole: Beta out-of-frame sequences showed weaker excess twin sharing.

The V gene end was trimmed by 5 bases and the J gene end by 4 bases; junction bases not matched to a gene: 8. This CDR3 is 15 amino acids long. These same data were also listed under a study on yellow fever vaccine responses in identical twins. That report notes: Reportedly, twins' vaccine T cell responses looked partly convergent and partly personalized.

The origin of this receptor is a woman aged 18-29 years in good health. The chain has TRBV12-3 or TRBV12-4 and TRBJ2-1; TRBD2 matches at 7 bases. The sequenced material came from CD4+ T cells sorted from blood. As DNA, the CDR3 is TGTGCCAGCAGTACCCGGGAGGCTCTATACAATGAGCAGTTCTTC. This codes for CASSTREALYNEQFF.